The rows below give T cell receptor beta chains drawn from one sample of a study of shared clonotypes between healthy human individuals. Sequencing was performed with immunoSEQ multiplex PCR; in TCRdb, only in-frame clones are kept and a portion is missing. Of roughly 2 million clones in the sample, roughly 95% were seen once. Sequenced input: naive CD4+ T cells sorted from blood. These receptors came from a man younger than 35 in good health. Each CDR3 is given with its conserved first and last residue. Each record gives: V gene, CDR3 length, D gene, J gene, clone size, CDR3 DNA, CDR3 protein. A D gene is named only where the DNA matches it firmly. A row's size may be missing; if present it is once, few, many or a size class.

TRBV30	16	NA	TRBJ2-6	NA	TGTGCCTGGACCCTAAGTGGGGGAACTGGGGCCAACGTCCTGACTTTC	CAWTLSGGTGANVLTF
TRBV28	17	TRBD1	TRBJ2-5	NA	TGTGCCAGCAGTTTATTAGGGACAGGGGCCTCCGGAGAGACCCAGTACTTC	CASSLLGTGASGETQYF
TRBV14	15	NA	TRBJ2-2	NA	TGTGCCAGCAGCCAAGATAAAAGGTCCACCGGGGAGCTGTTTTTT	CASSQDKRSTGELFF
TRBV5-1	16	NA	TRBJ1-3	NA	TGCGCCAGCAGCTTGGCGGTATCCGGGGTGGGAAACACCATATATTTT	CASSLAVSGVGNTIYF
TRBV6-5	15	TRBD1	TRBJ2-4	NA	TGTGCCAGCACCAGGACAGGGGGTTCCAAAAACATTCAGTACTTC	CASTRTGGSKNIQYF
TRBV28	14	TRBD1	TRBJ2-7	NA	TGTGCCAGCAGTTTATCGACAGGGGTCTACGAGCAGTACTTC	CASSLSTGVYEQYF
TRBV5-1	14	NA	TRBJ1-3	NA	TGCGCCAGCAGCTTCAGCGGCTCTGGAAACACCATATATTTT	CASSFSGSGNTIYF
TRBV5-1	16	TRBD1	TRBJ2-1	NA	TGCGCCAGCAGGCCCTGGGGACAGGGCCTAGGCAATGAGCAGTTCTTC	CASRPWGQGLGNEQFF
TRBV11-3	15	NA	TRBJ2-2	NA	TGTGCCAGCAGCTTAGGTGGGTCGAACACCGGGGAGCTGTTTTTT	CASSLGGSNTGELFF
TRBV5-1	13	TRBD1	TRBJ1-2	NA	TGCGCCAGCAGTCCCGGGGACAGGGATGGCTACACCTTC	CASSPGDRDGYTF
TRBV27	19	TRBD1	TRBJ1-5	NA	TGTGCCAGCAGTTTGCCAGGGGGACAGGGGACTTATAGCAATCAGCCCCAGCATTTT	CASSLPGGQGTYSNQPQHF
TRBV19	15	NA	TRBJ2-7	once	TGTGCCAGTAGTAAAATCTTCGGAAGCTCCTACGAGCAGTACTTC	CASSKIFGSSYEQYF
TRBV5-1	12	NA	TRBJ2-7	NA	TGCGCCAGCAGCGCCACCTCCTACGAGCAGTACTTC	CASSATSYEQYF
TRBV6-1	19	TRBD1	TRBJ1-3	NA	TGTGCCAGCAGTGATTGGGGTATTGGAGGGGGCGCCGGGGGAAACACCATATATTTT	CASSDWGIGGGAGGNTIYF
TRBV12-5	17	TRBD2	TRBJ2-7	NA	TGTGCTAGTGGTTTGTCCCCACCTAGCGGGAGCTCCTACGAGCAGTACTTC	CASGLSPPSGSSYEQYF
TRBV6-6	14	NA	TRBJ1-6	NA	TGTGCCAGCAGGAACCGGGACACAAATTCACCCCTCCACTTT	CASRNRDTNSPLHF
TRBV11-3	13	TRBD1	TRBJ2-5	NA	TGTGCCAGCAGCTCCCCCTGGGACAGGGGGCATTACTTC	CASSSPWDRGHYF
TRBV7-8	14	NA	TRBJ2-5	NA	TGTGCCAGCAGCTTACAGGGGTTCCAAGAGACCCAGTACTTC	CASSLQGFQETQYF
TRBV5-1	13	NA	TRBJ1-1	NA	TGCGCCAGCAGGATACAGCCGAACACTGAAGCTTTCTTT	CASRIQPNTEAFF
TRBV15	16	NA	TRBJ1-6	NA	TGTGCCACCAGCAGATTTCCCGGGGCATCTAATTCACCCCTCCACTTT	CATSRFPGASNSPLHF
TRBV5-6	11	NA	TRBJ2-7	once	TGTGCCAGCAGCTTTTTAGAGAGATCCATCTTC	CASSFLERSIF
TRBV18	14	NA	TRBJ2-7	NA	TGTGCCAGCTCGCAGATCCGACTGGGTGAGGAGCAGTACTTC	CASSQIRLGEEQYF
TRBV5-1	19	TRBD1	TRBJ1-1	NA	TGCGCCAGCAGCTTGGCCCTGGGGTCCGGGACAGGGCTCACCACTGAAGCTTTCTTT	CASSLALGSGTGLTTEAFF
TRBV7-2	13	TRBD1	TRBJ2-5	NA	TGTGCCAGCGCCAGGGGGAGCGGCGAGACCCAGTACTTC	CASARGSGETQYF
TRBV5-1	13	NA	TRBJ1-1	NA	TGCGCCAGCAAGGTTACCCAATTCACTGAAGCTTTCTTT	CASKVTQFTEAFF
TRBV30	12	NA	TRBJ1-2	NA	TGTGCCTGGAGTCGGGGAGCCTACGGCTACACCTTC	CAWSRGAYGYTF
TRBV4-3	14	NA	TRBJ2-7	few	TGCGCCAGCAGCCAAGATCACAGCTCCTACGAGCAGTACTTC	CASSQDHSSYEQYF
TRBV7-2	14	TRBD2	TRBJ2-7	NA	TGTGCCAGCAGCCCAATGGGGGAGGGCTACGAGCAGTACTTC	CASSPMGEGYEQYF
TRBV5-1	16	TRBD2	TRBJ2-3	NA	TGCGCCAGCAGCTGGGGGACTAGCGGCCCCACAGATACGCAGTATTTT	CASSWGTSGPTDTQYF
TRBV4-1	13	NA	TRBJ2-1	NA	TGCGCCAGCAGCCAAGAGACGACTACTGAGCAGTTCTTC	CASSQETTTEQFF
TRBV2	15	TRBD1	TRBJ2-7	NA	TGTGCCAGCAGTGCGACCGGGACAGGGCAACACGAGCAGTACTTC	CASSATGTGQHEQYF
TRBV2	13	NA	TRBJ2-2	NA	TGTGCCAGCAGTGTGGATATGGTCGGGGAGCTGTTTTTT	CASSVDMVGELFF
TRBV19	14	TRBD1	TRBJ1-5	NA	TGTGCCAGTAGGATGGACAGGGGATACCAGCCCCAGCATTTT	CASRMDRGYQPQHF